This T cell receptor beta chain was captured in a study of cytomegalovirus exposure and HLA in healthy donors. General study findings and limits: An analysis that came later showed most CMV-associated TCR beta chains appearing HLA-restricted.

The PCR employed 60 Vbeta primers together with 13 Jbeta primers. Some clones are missing from TCRdb's copy, which holds only in-frame ones; the method was immunoSEQ multiplex PCR. Among 110,000 or so clones listed, 65% to 85% were seen once. This clone was seen a few times. The target antigen is unknown. Unmatched junction bases numbered 6, after V lost 2 bases and J lost 3 bases. Per the germline V gene, CDR1 is MNHNS and CDR2 is SASEGT. This CDR3 has 15 amino acids. The sample taken for sequencing was PBMCs. The chain has TRBV6-1 and TRBJ1-2, with 7 bases aligning to TRBD1. The sequence came from a young man in good health and CMV-seronegative. CDR3 in DNA: TGTGCCAGCAGTGAATCTATTGGACAGGACTATGGCTACACCTTC. As protein: CASSESIGQDYGYTF.